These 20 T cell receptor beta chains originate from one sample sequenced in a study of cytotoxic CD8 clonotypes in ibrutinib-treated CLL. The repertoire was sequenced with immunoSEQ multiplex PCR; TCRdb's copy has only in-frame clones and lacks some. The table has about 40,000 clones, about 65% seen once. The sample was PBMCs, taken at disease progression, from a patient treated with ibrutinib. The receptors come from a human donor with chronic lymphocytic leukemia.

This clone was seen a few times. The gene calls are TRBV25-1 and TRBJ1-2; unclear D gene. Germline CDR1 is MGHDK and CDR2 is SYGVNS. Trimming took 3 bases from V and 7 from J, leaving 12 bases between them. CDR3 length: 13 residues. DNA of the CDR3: TGTGCCAGCAGTGAGTCAGCCTGGGGTGGCTACACCTTC. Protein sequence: CASSESAWGGYTF.

The CDR3 spells CASSVGTGGNTIYF. The CDR3, as DNA: TGTGCCAGCAGCGTAGGTACGGGCGGAAACACCATATATTTT. This chain links TRBV9 with TRBJ1-3; D gene unclear. The germline V gene has CDR1 SGDLS and CDR2 YYNGEE. V was trimmed by 0 bases and J by 4 bases, leaving 8 bases between them. The CDR3 contains 14 residues.

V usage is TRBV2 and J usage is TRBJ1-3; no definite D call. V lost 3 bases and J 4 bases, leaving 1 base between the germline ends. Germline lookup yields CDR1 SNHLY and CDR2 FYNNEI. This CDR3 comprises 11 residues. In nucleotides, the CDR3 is TGTGCCAGCAGTGAGGGAAACACCATATATTTT. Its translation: CASSEGNTIYF.

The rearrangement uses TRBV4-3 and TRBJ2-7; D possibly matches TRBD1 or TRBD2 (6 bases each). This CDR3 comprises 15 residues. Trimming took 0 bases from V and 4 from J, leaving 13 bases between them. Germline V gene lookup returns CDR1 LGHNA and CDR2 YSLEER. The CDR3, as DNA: TGCGCCAGCAGCCAAGATAGTCAGGGGAGGTACGAGCAGTACTTC. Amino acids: CASSQDSQGRYEQYF.

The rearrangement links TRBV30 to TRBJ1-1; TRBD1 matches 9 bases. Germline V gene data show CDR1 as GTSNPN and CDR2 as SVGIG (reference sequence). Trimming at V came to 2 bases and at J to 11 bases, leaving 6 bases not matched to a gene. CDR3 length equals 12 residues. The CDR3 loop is CAWSRGQGTAFF. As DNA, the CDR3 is TGTGCCTGGAGTCGGGGACAGGGAACGGCTTTCTTT.

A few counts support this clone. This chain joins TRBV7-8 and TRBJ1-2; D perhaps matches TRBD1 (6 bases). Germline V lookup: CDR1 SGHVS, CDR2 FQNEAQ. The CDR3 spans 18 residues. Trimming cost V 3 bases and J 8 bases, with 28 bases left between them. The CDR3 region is CASSFFEEAGDGGVGYTF. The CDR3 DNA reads TGTGCCAGCAGCTTTTTTGAGGAGGCAGGGGACGGGGGTGTGGGCTACACCTTC.

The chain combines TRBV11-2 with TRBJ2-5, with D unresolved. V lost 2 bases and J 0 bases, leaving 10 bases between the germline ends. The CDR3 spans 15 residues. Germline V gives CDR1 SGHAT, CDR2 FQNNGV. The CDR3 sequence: CASSLLLTYQETQYF. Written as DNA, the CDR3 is TGTGCCAGCAGCTTATTGTTGACGTACCAAGAGACCCAGTACTTC.

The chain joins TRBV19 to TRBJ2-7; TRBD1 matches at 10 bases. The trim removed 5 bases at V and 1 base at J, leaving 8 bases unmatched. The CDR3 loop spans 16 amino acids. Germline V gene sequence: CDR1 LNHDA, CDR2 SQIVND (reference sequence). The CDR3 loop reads CASSATGTGVSYEQYF. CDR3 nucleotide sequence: TGTGCCAGTAGTGCCACCGGGACAGGGGTTTCCTACGAGCAGTACTTC.

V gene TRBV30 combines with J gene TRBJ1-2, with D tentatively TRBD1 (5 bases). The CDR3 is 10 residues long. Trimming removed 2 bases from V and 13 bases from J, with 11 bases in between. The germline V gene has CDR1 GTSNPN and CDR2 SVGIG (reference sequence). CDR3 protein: CAWSQGRVTF. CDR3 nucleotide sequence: TGTGCCTGGAGTCAGGGTCGTGTCACCTTC.

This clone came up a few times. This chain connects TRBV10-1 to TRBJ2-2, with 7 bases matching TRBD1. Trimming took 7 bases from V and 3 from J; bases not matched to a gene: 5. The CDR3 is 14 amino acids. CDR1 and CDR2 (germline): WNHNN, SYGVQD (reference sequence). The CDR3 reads CASTRDRDTGELFF. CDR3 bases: TGCGCCAGCACTAGAGACAGGGACACCGGGGAGCTGTTTTTT.

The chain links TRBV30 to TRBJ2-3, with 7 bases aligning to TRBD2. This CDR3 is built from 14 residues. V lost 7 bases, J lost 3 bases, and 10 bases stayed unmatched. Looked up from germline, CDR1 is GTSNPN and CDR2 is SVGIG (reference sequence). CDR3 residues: CASKAGIGTDTQYF. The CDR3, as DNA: TGTGCCTCCAAAGCGGGAATAGGAACAGATACGCAGTATTTT.

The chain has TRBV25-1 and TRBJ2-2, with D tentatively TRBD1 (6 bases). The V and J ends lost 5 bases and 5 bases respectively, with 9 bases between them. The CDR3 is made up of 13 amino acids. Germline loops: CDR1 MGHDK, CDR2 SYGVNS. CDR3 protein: CASSPTGTGELFF. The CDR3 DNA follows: TGTGCCAGCAGTCCTACAGGGACCGGGGAGCTGTTTTTT.

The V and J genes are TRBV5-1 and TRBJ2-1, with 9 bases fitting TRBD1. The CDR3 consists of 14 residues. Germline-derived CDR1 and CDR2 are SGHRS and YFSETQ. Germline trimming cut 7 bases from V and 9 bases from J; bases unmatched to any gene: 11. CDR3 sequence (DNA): TGCGCCAGCTCGTCGATACAGGGGGCGGGTGAGCAGTTCTTC. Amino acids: CASSSIQGAGEQFF.

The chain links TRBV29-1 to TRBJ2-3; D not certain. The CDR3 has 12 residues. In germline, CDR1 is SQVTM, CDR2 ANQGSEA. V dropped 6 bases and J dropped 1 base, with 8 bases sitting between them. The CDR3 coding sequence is TGCAGCGTCGGCTTGGGCACAGATACGCAGTATTTT. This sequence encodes CSVGLGTDTQYF.

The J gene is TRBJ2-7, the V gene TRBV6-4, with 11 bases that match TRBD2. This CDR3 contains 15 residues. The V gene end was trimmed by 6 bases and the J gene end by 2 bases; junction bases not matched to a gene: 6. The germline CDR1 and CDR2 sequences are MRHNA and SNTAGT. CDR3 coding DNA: TGTGCCAGCAGCCCCAGACTAGCGGGAACCTACGAGCAGTACTTC. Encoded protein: CASSPRLAGTYEQYF.

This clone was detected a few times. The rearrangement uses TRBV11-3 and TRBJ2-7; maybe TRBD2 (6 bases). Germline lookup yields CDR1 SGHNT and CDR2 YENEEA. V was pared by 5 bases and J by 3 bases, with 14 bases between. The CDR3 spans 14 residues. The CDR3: CASSPGRGLYEQYF. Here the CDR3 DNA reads TGTGCCAGCAGCCCGGGCCGGGGACTCTACGAGCAGTACTTC. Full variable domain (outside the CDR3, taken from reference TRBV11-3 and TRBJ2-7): EAGVVQSPRYKIIEKKQPVAFWCNPISGHNTLYWYLQNLGQGPELLIRYENEEAVDDSQLPKDRFSAERLKGVDSTLKIQPAELGDSAVYLCASSPGRGLYEQYFGPGTRLTVT.

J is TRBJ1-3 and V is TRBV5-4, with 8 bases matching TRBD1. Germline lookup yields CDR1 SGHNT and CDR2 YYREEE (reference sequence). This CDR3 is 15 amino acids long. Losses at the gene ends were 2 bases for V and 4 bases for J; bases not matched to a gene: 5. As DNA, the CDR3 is TGTGCCAGCAGCTTAACAGGGGGGTTCGGAAACACCATATATTTT. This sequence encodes CASSLTGGFGNTIYF.

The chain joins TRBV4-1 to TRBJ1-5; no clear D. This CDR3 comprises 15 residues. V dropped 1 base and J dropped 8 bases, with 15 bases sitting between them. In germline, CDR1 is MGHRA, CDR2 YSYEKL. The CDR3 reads CASSQVEEGIEPQHF. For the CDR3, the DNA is TGCGCCAGCAGCCAAGTGGAAGAAGGGATCGAGCCCCAGCATTTT.

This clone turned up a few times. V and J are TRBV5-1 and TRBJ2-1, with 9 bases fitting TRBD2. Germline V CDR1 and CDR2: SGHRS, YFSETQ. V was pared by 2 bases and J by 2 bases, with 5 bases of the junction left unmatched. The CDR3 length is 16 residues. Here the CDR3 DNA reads TGCGCCAGCAGCTTTGGTAGCGGGAGAGCCTACAATGAGCAGTTCTTC. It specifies CASSFGSGRAYNEQFF.

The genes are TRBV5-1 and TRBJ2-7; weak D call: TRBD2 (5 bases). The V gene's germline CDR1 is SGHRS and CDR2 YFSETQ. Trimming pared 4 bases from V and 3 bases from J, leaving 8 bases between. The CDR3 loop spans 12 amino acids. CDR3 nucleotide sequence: TGCGCCAGCAGCCTTACTAGCTACGAGCAGTACTTC. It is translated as CASSLTSYEQYF.